This T cell receptor (beta chain) came from a study of siplizumab effects on memory and regulatory T cells. Regarding this clone: Its specificity is unknown.

Here immunoSEQ multiplex PCR was the method, and the copy in TCRdb shows in-frame clones only, minus some. Of some 62,000 clones listed, around three quarters are singletons. The junction had 11 bases not matched to a gene; V was cut back by 5 bases and J by 7 bases. This CDR3 spans 15 amino acids. In germline, CDR1 is SEHNR, CDR2 FQNEAQ (reference sequence). General study findings and limits: Roughly 80-97% of proliferating CD4+ or CD8+ clones lacked an assignable naive or memory phenotype.

The sequence derives from a human donor in good health. Sequenced sample: memory CD4+ T cells sorted from blood. The J gene is TRBJ1-2, the V gene TRBV7-9; 9 nucleotides line up with TRBD1. The CDR3 sequence is CASSPSGQGLRGYTF. The CDR3 region has the DNA TGTGCCAGCAGCCCATCGGGACAGGGTTTACGTGGCTACACCTTC.